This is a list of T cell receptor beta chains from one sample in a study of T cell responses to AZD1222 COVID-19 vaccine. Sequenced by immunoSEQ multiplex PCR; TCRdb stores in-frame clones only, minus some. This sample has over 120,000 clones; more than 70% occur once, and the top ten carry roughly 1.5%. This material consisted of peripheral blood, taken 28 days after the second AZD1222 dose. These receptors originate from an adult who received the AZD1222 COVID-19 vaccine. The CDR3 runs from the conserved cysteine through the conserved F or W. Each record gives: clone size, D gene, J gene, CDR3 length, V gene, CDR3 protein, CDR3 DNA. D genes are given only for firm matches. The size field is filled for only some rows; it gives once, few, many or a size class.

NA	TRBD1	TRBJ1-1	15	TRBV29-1	CSVEDPERDRGTAFF	TGCAGCGTTGAAGACCCAGAACGGGACAGGGGAACGGCTTTCTTT
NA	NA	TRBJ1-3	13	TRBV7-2	CASSLAEDSSVYF	TGTGCCAGCAGCTTAGCGGAGGACAGCTCGGTCTATTTT
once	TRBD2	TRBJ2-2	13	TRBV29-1	CSVEAGATGELFF	TGCAGCGTTGAGGCGGGAGCAACCGGGGAGCTGTTTTTT
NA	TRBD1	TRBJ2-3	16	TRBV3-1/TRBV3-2	CASSPQGAGRTDTQYF	TGTGCCAGCAGCCCCCAGGGGGCCGGGCGGACAGATACGCAGTATTTT
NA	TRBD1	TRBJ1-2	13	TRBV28	CASSRDRLYGYTF	TGTGCCAGCAGTCGGGACAGGCTCTATGGCTACACCTTC
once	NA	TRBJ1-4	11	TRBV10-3	CAISPGGKLFF	TGTGCCATCAGTCCAGGCGGAAAACTGTTTTTT
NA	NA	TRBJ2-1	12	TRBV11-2	CASSSGSNEQFF	TGTGCCAGCAGCTCCGGGAGTAATGAGCAGTTCTTC
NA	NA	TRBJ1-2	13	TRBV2	CASSAEMGYGYTF	TGTGCCAGCAGCGCCGAGATGGGCTATGGCTACACCTTC
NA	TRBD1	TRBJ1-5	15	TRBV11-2	CASSLDRGNNQPQHF	TGTGCCAGCAGCCTAGACAGGGGGAACAATCAGCCCCAGCATTTT
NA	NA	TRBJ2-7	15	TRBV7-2	CASSNGIAASYEQYF	TGTGCCAGCAGCAACGGCATAGCGGCCTCCTACGAGCAGTACTTC
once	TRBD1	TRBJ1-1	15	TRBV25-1	CASTALRTGATEAFF	TGTGCCAGCACTGCCCTACGGACAGGGGCCACTGAAGCTTTCTTT
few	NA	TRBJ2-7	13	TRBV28	CASRPGPFYEQYF	TGTGCCAGCAGGCCGGGACCCTTCTACGAGCAGTACTTC
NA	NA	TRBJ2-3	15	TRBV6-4	CASSDSSGTTDTQYF	TGTGCCAGCAGTGACTCGAGCGGGACAACAGATACGCAGTATTTT
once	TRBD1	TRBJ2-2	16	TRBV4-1	CASSRLGQLNTGELFF	TGCGCCAGCAGCCGCCTGGGACAGCTGAACACCGGGGAGCTGTTTTTT
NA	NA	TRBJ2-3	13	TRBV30	CAWSVQYTDTQYF	TGTGCCTGGAGTGTACAGTACACAGATACGCAGTATTTT
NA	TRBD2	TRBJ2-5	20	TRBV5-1	CASSSLPVLGLAGPQGTQYF	TGCGCCAGCAGCTCCTTGCCTGTTTTGGGACTAGCGGGGCCGCAGGGGACCCAGTACTTC
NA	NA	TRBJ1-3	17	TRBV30	CAWEVPTGRISGNTIYF	TGTGCCTGGGAAGTCCCGACAGGCCGAATCTCTGGAAACACCATATATTTT
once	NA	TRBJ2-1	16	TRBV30	CAWSVRGLESANEQFF	TGTGCCTGGAGTGTACGTGGCCTTGAGAGTGCCAATGAGCAGTTCTTC
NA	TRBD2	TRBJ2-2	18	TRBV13	CASSLGTLLAPNTGELFF	TGTGCCAGCAGCTTAGGTACATTACTAGCGCCGAACACCGGGGAGCTGTTTTTT
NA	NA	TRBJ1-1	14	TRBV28	CASSGDHAYTEAFF	TGTGCCAGCAGTGGGGACCACGCTTACACTGAAGCTTTCTTT
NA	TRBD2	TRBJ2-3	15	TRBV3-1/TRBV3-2	CASTELAGGTDTQYF	TGTGCCAGCACCGAACTAGCGGGTGGCACAGATACGCAGTATTTT
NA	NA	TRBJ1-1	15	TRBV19	CASSIGGGVGTEAFF	TGTGCCAGTAGTATCGGGGGAGGGGTCGGAACTGAAGCTTTCTTT
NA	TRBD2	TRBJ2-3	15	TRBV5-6	CASSLGGRSTDTQYF	TGTGCCAGCAGCTTGGGCGGGAGGAGCACAGATACGCAGTATTTT
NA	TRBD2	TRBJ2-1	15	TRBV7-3	CASSPQSGGGNEQFF	TGTGCCAGCAGCCCCCAGAGCGGGGGGGGCAATGAGCAGTTCTTC
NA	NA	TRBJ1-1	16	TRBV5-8	CASSFGRSGGGTEAFF	TGTGCCAGCAGCTTCGGTCGGTCAGGAGGAGGGACTGAAGCTTTCTTT
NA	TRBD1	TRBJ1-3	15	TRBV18	CASSPRQGSGNTIYF	TGTGCCAGCTCACCCAGACAGGGGTCTGGAAACACCATATATTTT
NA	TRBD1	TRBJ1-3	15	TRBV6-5	CASSYSTGAGNTIYF	TGTGCCAGCAGTTACTCGACAGGGGCTGGAAACACCATATATTTT
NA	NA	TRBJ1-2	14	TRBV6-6	CASSLPTEDYGYTF	TGTGCCAGCAGTTTGCCCACGGAAGATTATGGCTACACCTTC
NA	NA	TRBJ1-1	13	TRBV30	CAWLGEFLTEAFF	TGTGCCTGGTTAGGAGAGTTTCTCACTGAAGCTTTCTTT
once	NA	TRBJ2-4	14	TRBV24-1	CATSDPRTVNIQYF	TGTGCCACCAGTGACCCCAGGACAGTAAACATTCAGTACTTC
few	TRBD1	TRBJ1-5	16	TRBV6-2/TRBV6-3	CASSSARGTGHQPQHF	TGTGCCAGCAGTTCTGCCCGCGGGACAGGGCATCAGCCCCAGCATTTT
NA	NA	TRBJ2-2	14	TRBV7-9	CASSRGRFTGELFF	TGTGCCAGCAGCCGAGGGCGTTTCACCGGGGAGCTGTTTTTT
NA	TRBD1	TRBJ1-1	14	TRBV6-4	CASSPGTGGSEAFF	TGTGCCAGCAGTCCAGGGACAGGGGGCTCTGAAGCTTTCTTT
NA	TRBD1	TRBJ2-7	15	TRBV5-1	CASSRGTGTNYEQYF	TGCGCCAGCAGCAGGGGGACAGGGACAAACTACGAGCAGTACTTC
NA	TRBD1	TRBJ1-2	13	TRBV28	CASSSGQGPGYTF	TGTGCCAGCAGTTCTGGACAGGGGCCTGGCTACACCTTC
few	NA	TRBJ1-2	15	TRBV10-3	CAANSGGWGLKGYTF	TGTGCCGCAAACTCGGGTGGTTGGGGTCTCAAAGGCTACACCTTC
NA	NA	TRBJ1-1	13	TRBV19	CASSKGDNTEAFF	TGTGCCAGTAGTAAGGGGGATAACACTGAAGCTTTCTTT
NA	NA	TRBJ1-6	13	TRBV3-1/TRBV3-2	CASSQGTISPLHF	TGTGCCAGCAGCCAAGGGACAATCTCACCCCTCCACTTT
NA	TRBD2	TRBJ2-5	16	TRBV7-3	CASSLIGGRAGETQYF	TGTGCCAGCAGCTTAATTGGCGGGAGGGCCGGAGAGACCCAGTACTTC
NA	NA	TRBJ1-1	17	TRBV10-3	CAISESNVRGRDTEAFF	TGTGCCATCAGTGAGTCGAATGTTAGGGGTAGGGATACTGAAGCTTTCTTT
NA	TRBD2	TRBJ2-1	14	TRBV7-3	CASSERTSSGEQFF	TGTGCCAGCAGCGAGAGGACTAGTTCGGGCGAGCAGTTCTTC
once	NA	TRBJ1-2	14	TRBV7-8	CASSLQVVDYGYTF	TGTGCCAGCAGCTTACAGGTCGTCGACTATGGCTACACCTTC
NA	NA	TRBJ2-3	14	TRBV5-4	CASSLRRGTDTQYF	TGTGCCAGCAGCTTGAGGCGGGGCACAGATACGCAGTATTTT
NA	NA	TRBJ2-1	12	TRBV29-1	CATGTPAREQFF	TGTGCGACCGGGACCCCAGCAAGGGAGCAGTTCTTC
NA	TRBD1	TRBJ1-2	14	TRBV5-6	CASSFGTANYGYTF	TGTGCCAGCAGCTTTGGGACAGCTAACTATGGCTACACCTTC
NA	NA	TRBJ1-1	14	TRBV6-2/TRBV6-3	CASSGHEYSTEAFF	TGTGCCAGCAGCGGACACGAATATAGCACTGAAGCTTTCTTT
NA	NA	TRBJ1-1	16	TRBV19	CASSIVGGRTNTEAFF	TGTGCCAGTAGTATAGTTGGAGGGCGGACGAACACTGAAGCTTTCTTT
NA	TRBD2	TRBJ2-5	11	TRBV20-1	CSASGSETQYF	TGCAGTGCAAGCGGGAGTGAGACCCAGTACTTC
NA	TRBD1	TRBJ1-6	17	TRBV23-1	CASSPGGPGRGRSPLHF	TGCGCCAGCAGTCCCGGCGGGCCCGGCAGGGGGAGATCACCCCTCCACTTT
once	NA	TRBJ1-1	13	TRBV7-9	CASSLTVQGRAFF	TGTGCCAGCAGCTTGACGGTGCAGGGTAGAGCTTTCTTT